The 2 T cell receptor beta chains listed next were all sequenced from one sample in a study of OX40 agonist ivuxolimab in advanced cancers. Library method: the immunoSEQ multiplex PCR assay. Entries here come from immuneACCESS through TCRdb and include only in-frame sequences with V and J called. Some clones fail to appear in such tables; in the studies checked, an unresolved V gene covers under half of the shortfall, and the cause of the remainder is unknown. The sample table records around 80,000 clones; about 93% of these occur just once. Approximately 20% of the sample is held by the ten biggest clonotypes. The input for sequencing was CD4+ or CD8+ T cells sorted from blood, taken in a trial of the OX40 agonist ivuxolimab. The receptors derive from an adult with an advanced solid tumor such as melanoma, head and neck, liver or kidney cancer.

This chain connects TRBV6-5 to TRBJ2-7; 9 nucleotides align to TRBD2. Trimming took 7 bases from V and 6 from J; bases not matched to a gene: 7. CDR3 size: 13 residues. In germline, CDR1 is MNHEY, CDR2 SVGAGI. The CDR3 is CASTDSGSPEQYF. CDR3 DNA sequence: TGTGCCAGCACGGATAGCGGGAGTCCCGAGCAGTACTTC.

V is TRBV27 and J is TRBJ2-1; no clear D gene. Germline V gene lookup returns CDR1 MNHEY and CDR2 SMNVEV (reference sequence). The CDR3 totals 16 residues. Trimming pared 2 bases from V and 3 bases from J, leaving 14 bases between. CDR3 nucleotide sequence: TGTGCCAGCAGTTTAGGTGGGCTCCCGTACTACAATGAGCAGTTCTTC. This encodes CASSLGGLPYYNEQFF.